This T cell receptor beta chain was captured in a study of blood T cell repertoires in COVID-19. Overall study: Acute and convalescent COVID-19 samples came from the United States, Italy and Spain. Sample material is recorded as cDNA or gDNA derived from T cells, B-cell-depleted T cells, or PBMCs.

V lost 0 bases and J 2 bases, leaving 21 bases between the germline ends. CDR3 size: 18 residues. Germline V lookup: CDR1 SGHKS, CDR2 YYEKEE (reference sequence). Per the study methods: Nucleated cell counts were estimated from reference gene primer amplification. Sequencing was performed with immunoSEQ multiplex PCR; in TCRdb, only in-frame clones are kept and a portion is missing. The V and J calls and the clone size are those of that table, but D and trimming were determined from the DNA. The sample includes 180,000 or so clones, around 82% of them seen just once. This clone has a single count. This TCR was sampled from a woman older than 75 with acute or convalescent COVID-19. The V gene is TRBV5-5, the J gene TRBJ2-7; no clear D. Sequencing was performed on peripheral blood. CDR3 sequence: CASSLGLGRGGSTYEQYF. The CDR3 DNA is TGTGCCAGCAGCTTGGGTCTCGGTCGCGGTGGCAGCACCTACGAGCAGTACTTC.